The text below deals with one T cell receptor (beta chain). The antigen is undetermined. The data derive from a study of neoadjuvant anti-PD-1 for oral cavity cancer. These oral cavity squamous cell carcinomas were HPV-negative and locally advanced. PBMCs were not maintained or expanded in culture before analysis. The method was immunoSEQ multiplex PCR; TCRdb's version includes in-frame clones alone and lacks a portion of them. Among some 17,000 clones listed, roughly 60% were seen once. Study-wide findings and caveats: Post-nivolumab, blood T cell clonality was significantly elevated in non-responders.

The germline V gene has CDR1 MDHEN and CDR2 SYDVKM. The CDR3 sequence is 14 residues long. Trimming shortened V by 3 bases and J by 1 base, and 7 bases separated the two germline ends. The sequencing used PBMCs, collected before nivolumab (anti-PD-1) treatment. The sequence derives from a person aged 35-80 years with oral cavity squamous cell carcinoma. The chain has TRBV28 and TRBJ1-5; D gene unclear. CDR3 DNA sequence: TGTGCCAGCAGTTTGGGGTTGAGCAATCAGCCCCAGCATTTT. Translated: CASSLGLSNQPQHF.